Sequencing of this TCR beta chain was carried out in a study of T cells after yellow fever vaccination. It was through 5'RACE template switching that TCR cDNA was made, with a universal primer site and UMIs added. TCRdb itself ran the 5' RACE reads through MiXCR, one entry per CDR3 protein. The sample consists of some 240,000 distinct CDR3 sequences, over 4.5% of them appearing once. This clonotype was seen more than once but under ten times. This receptor was obtained from a man between 18 and 29 years old who received the YFV17D yellow fever vaccine. Sequenced material: CD4+ T cells sorted from PBMCs, taken on the day of the yellow fever booster vaccination.

In DNA, the CDR3 is TGCGCCAGCAGCCAAGGGGGTGTAGCTTTCTTT. It specifies CASSQGGVAFF. J is TRBJ1-1 and V is TRBV4-3; D unclear. The CDR3 contains 11 residues. V lost 1 base, J lost 10 bases, and 7 bases lay in between. CDR1 LGHNA and CDR2 YSLEER come from the germline V gene.